This T cell receptor beta chain was sequenced for a study of glioma-infiltrating T cells. Study findings and constraints: Very few CDR3 sequences were shared between tissue and blood. Above-expected tissue-blood divergence occurred in all gliomas, most in low-grade ones.

Trimming shortened V by 4 bases and J by 5 bases, and 16 bases separated the two germline ends. Germline loops: CDR1 SGDLS, CDR2 YYNGEE. The CDR3 is 15 residues long. Amplification of TCR alpha and beta CDR3 regions from RNA used iRepertoire nested multiplex PCR. Input was roughly 85-400 ng of tissue mRNA or PBMC total RNA. From the multiplex PCR reads, TCRdb called clonotypes with MiXCR, one entry per CDR3 protein. The sample holds about 10,000 distinct CDR3 sequences, about three fifths seen once. With respect to this clonotype: Its antigen is not identified.

V gene TRBV9 combines with J gene TRBJ2-1; possible D gene TRBD2, 5 bases. The TCR originated in a human donor with low-grade glioma or glioblastoma, undergoing nonglioma brain surgery, or in good health (not recorded which). Sequencing input: glioma tissue, nonneoplastic brain tissue, or PBMCs (not recorded which). The CDR3 nucleotides read TGTGCCAGCAGCCGCGGGCTAGAGAGTGACAATGAGCAGTTCTTC. The encoded protein is CASSRGLESDNEQFF.